The rows below give T cell receptor beta chains drawn from one sample of a study of cytomegalovirus exposure and HLA in healthy donors. TCRdb's copy holds only in-frame clones and misses some; the assay was immunoSEQ multiplex PCR. The sample shows about 150,000 clones, approximately 86% of them seen only once. Sequenced material: PBMCs. The source of these receptors is a man aged 18 to 29 in good health and CMV-seropositive. The CDR3 runs from the conserved cysteine through the conserved F or W.

j_gene | v_gene | CDR3aa
TRBJ2-7 | TRBV27 | CASSLSGGSYEQYF
TRBJ2-3 | TRBV7-9 | CASSSTGTRGTDTQYF
TRBJ1-1 | TRBV9 | CASSVGSLGASTEAFF
TRBJ1-1 | TRBV27 | CASSLGSSEAFF
TRBJ1-5 | TRBV5-8 | CASTSGTFYSNQPQHF
TRBJ1-6 | TRBV6-6 | CASSIKQGARDSPLHF
TRBJ1-2 | TRBV6-5 | CASGTPTGVPYGYTF
TRBJ2-7 | TRBV7-2 | CASSSHPPYRVVEYF
TRBJ2-7 | TRBV6-1 | CASSEGRGGFYEQYF
TRBJ2-7 | TRBV30 | CAWSPGHLYEQYF
TRBJ1-5 | TRBV6-4 | CASVEVDGGERFGKPQHF
TRBJ2-1 | TRBV11-2 | CASSLAGGSYNEQFF
TRBJ2-6 | TRBV29-1 | CSVGDRAGANVLTF
TRBJ2-5 | TRBV30 | CAWSATGRRETQYF
TRBJ1-6 | TRBV9 | CASSASSYNSPLHF
TRBJ1-2 | TRBV9 | CASSPSDNPVTF
TRBJ2-1 | TRBV6-5 | CASRRTSGGANEQFF
TRBJ2-6 | TRBV5-4 | CASSPAGRGGANVLTF
TRBJ1-2 | TRBV7-8 | CASSSRTGTALGYTF
TRBJ1-3 | TRBV9 | CASSVVSSGSTIYF
TRBJ1-1 | TRBV5-1 | CASSLGQGWMNTEAFF
TRBJ2-2 | TRBV27 | CASSLPRGRNTGELFF
TRBJ1-1 | TRBV4-1 | CASSQDRGAPFF
TRBJ2-7 | TRBV6-1 | CASSERRGGKYEQYF